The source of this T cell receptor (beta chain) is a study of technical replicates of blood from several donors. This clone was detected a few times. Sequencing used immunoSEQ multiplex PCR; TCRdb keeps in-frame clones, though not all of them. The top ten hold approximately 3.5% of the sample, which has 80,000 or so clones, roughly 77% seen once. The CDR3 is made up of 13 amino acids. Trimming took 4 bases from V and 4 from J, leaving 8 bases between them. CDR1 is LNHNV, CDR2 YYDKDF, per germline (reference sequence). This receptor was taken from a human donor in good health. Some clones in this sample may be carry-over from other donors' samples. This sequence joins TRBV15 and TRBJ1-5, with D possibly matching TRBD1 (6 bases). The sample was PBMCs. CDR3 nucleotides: TGTGCCACCAGCAAGACAGGAAATCAGCCCCAGCATTTT. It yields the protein CATSKTGNQPQHF.